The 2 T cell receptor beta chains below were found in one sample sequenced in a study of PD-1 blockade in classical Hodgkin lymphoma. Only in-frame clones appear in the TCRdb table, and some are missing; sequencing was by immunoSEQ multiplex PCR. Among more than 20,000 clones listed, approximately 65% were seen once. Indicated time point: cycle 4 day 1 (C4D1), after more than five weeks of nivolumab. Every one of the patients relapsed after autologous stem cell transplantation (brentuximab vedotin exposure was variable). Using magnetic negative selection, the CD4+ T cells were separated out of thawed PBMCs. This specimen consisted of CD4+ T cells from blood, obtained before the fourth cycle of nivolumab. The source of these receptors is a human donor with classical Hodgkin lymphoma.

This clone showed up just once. CDR3 DNA: TGTGCCAGCAGCTTGGCAGGGGTGGAGACCCAGTACTTC. Its protein is CASSLAGVETQYF. This chain uses TRBV5-8 with TRBJ2-5; tentatively, D is TRBD1 (6 bases). V lost 0 bases and J lost 5, with 8 bases in between. The CDR3 sequence is 13 residues long. Germline CDR1 and CDR2: SGHTS and YDEGEE.

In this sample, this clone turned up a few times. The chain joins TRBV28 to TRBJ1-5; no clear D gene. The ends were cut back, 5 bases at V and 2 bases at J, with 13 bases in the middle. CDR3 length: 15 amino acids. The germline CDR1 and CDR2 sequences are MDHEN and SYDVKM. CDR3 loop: CASSPPGRGNQPQHF. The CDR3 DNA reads TGTGCCAGCAGTCCCCCAGGAAGAGGCAATCAGCCCCAGCATTTT.